These 14 T cell receptor beta chains were sequenced from one sample in a study of cytomegalovirus exposure and HLA in healthy donors. 60 Vbeta and 13 Jbeta primers were used in PCR. Repertoires were generated with immunoSEQ multiplex PCR, while TCRdb's copy carries only in-frame clones and drops some. This table holds approximately 72,000 clones, roughly 79% found once. The sample was PBMCs. All receptors derive from a male donor in good health and CMV-seropositive.

The chain combines TRBV4-3 with TRBJ2-1; TRBD2 agrees at 10 bases. CDR3 size: 15 residues. V lost 5 bases to trimming and J lost 4 bases; unmatched junction nucleotides: 5. The germline V gene has CDR1 LGHNA and CDR2 YSLEER. The CDR3: CASSFRTSGYNEQFF. The CDR3 DNA is TGCGCCAGCAGCTTCCGGACTAGCGGTTACAATGAGCAGTTCTTC.

This chain links TRBV2 with TRBJ2-3, with 11 bases identical to TRBD2. V gave up 6 bases and J gave up 7 bases; unmatched junction bases: 9. The CDR3 sequence is 15 residues long. Per the germline V gene, CDR1 is SNHLY and CDR2 is FYNNEI. This CDR3 is CASSEIAGGPHTQYF. CDR3 in DNA: TGTGCCAGCAGCGAAATAGCGGGGGGGCCACATACGCAGTATTTT.

This clone has a handful of counts. The V gene is TRBV7-2, the J gene TRBJ2-5; perhaps TRBD2 as D (6 bases). V gave up 5 bases and J gave up 12 bases, with 22 bases separating them. Germline V gene data show CDR1 as SGHTA and CDR2 as FQGNSA. The CDR3 contains 14 residues. CDR3 loop: CASSLAQTGSLEYF. For the CDR3, the DNA is TGTGCCAGCAGCCTCGCCCAGACCGGGAGCCTTGAGTACTTC.

The J gene is TRBJ1-1, the V gene TRBV5-4; maybe TRBD1 (5 bases). V was clipped by 5 bases and J by 1 base, with 9 bases between them. Germline V lookup: CDR1 SGHNT, CDR2 YYREEE (reference sequence). This CDR3 spans 13 amino acids. The CDR3 spells CASSRDSNTEAFF. In nucleotides, the CDR3 is TGTGCCAGCAGTAGGGACTCGAACACTGAAGCTTTCTTT.

This clone was counted a few times. V and J are TRBV18 and TRBJ2-3; D is ambiguous. The ends were cut back, 2 bases at V and 7 bases at J, with 7 bases in the middle. The CDR3 is made up of 12 amino acids. The germline CDR1 and CDR2 sequences are KGHSH and LQKENI. CDR3 in amino acids: CASSPSENTQYF. In DNA, the CDR3 is TGTGCCAGCTCACCATCCGAGAATACGCAGTATTTT.

This clone came up once. This chain joins TRBV7-2 and TRBJ2-5; TRBD2 aligns across 8 bases. V was pared by 1 base and J by 7 bases, with 5 bases of the junction left unmatched. The CDR3 covers 14 residues. Looked up from germline, CDR1 is SGHTA and CDR2 is FQGNSA. The CDR3 DNA reads as TGTGCCAGCAGCTTAGGCGGCCGGGGGGGGACCCAGTACTTC. This sequence encodes CASSLGGRGGTQYF.

The V call is TRBV2, the J call TRBJ2-5, with 9 bases identical to TRBD2. Trimming removed 3 bases from V and 5 bases from J; junction bases left unmatched: 4. CDR3 size: 14 residues. CDR1 SNHLY and CDR2 FYNNEI come from the germline V gene. The CDR3 here is CASSERGGSETQYF. The CDR3 nucleotides read TGTGCCAGCAGTGAGCGGGGGGGCTCGGAGACCCAGTACTTC.

This clone appeared a few times. V and J are TRBV19 and TRBJ1-5; the D is unclear. The germline gives CDR1 LNHDA, CDR2 SQIVND (reference sequence). The CDR3 length is 15 residues. The germline V and J ends were trimmed by 5 bases and 0 bases, with 11 bases remaining between them. The CDR3 here is CASSVDGYSNQPQHF. The CDR3 DNA is TGTGCCAGTAGTGTCGACGGGTATAGCAATCAGCCCCAGCATTTT.

This chain links TRBV28 with TRBJ2-7; no reliable D call. Between the trimmed V and J ends, which lost 2 bases and 5 bases, there was a span of 13 bases. The germline gives CDR1 MDHEN, CDR2 SYDVKM. The CDR3 loop spans 14 amino acids. CDR3 sequence reads: CASSLGLPVDEQYF. The CDR3 DNA is TGTGCCAGCAGTTTAGGTCTACCGGTGGACGAGCAGTACTTC.

V and J are TRBV28 and TRBJ2-2; 8 bases match TRBD2. The length of the CDR3 is 14 residues. Trimming removed 8 bases from V and 4 bases from J; junction bases left unmatched: 6. Germline V gene lookup returns CDR1 MDHEN and CDR2 SYDVKM. CDR3 coding DNA: TGTGCCAGCTCTGGCGGGGGGCTCACCGGGGAGCTGTTTTTT. Protein sequence: CASSGGGLTGELFF.

The rearrangement uses TRBV7-2 and TRBJ1-5; no firm D call. CDR3 length: 12 residues. Germline CDR1 reads SGHTA; CDR2 reads FQGNSA. The V gene lost 4 bases and the J gene lost 4 bases, with 5 bases spanning the gap. Here the CDR3 reads CASSWRNQPQHF. DNA for the CDR3: TGTGCCAGCAGCTGGAGGAATCAGCCCCAGCATTTT.

The chain employs TRBV7-9 and TRBJ2-7; 7 bases map to TRBD2. The CDR3 extends over 16 amino acids. Germline CDR1 reads SEHNR; CDR2 reads FQNEAQ (reference sequence). The J segment lost 6 bases and the V segment lost 5 bases, leaving 16 bases of the junction unmatched. CDR3 amino acids: CASSQTRTSDSCEQYF. The CDR3 coding sequence is TGTGCCAGCAGCCAAACAAGGACTAGTGACTCGTGCGAGCAGTACTTC.

The chain is built from TRBV6-5 and TRBJ2-5, with 8 bases lining up with TRBD2. With V trimmed by 3 bases and J by 5 bases, 8 bases remained unmatched. Germline-derived CDR1 and CDR2 are MNHEY and SVGAGI. CDR3 length: 15 residues. CDR3 DNA: TGTGCCAGCAGTTATGGGACTAGGGACGTGGAGACCCAGTACTTC. Its translation is CASSYGTRDVETQYF.

The chain is built from TRBV27 and TRBJ2-3, with a tentative D call TRBD2 (6 bases). V lost 3 bases, J lost 3 bases, and 19 bases lay in between. This CDR3 region has 17 residues. Germline CDR1 is MNHEY and CDR2 is SMNVEV (reference sequence). The DNA for the CDR3 is TGTGCCAGCAGTTTCTATCGGGGGAGAGAGGTAACAGATACGCAGTATTTT. It translates to CASSFYRGREVTDTQYF.